These 5 T cell receptor beta chains share one sample of origin, sequenced in a study of T-cell reconstitution after alpha-beta-depleted transplantation in children. Unique molecular identifiers were built into the TCRbeta library. TCRdb reprocessed the PCR reads with MiXCR, giving one entry per CDR3 protein. The repertoire holds 700,000 to 950,000 distinct CDR3 sequences, with 16% as singletons. The material was PBMCs, mostly from graft donor cells, obtained 360 days after TCRalphabeta/CD19-depleted stem cell transplant. The receptors were sampled from a male patient between 5 and 17 years old who had a stem cell transplant for acute lymphoblastic leukemia, so the T cells may come from the graft donor.

This clonotype was seen many times. The rearrangement links TRBV7-3 to TRBJ2-1; D remains ambiguous. The CDR3 loop spans 14 amino acids. The germline V and J ends were trimmed by 2 bases and 4 bases, with 9 bases remaining between them. CDR1 is SGHTA and CDR2 is FQGTGA in the germline V gene. The CDR3 sequence is CASSLASPYNEQFF. As DNA, the CDR3 is TGTGCCAGCAGCTTAGCCTCCCCTTACAATGAGCAGTTCTTC.

This clonotype was seen at least ten times. The chain has TRBV4-1 and TRBJ1-2, with unresolved D. CDR3 length: 12 amino acids. Per germline, CDR1 MGHRA and CDR2 YSYEKL. Trimming stripped 1 base from V and 7 bases from J, with 7 bases between. The DNA for the CDR3 is TGCGCCAGCAGCCAAGGTTTGGGTGGCTACACCTTC. Translation: CASSQGLGGYTF.

This clonotype has just a few counts. The rearrangement joins TRBV7-2 to TRBJ2-2; possibly TRBD2 for D (5 bases). The CDR3 runs 14 residues. The V and J ends lost 0 bases and 7 bases respectively, with 9 bases between them. CDR1 is SGHTA and CDR2 is FQGNSA in the germline V gene. DNA of the CDR3: TGTGCCAGCAGCTTAGCCTATGGGAGCGGGGAGCTGTTTTTT. Protein: CASSLAYGSGELFF.

The V call is TRBV4-1, the J call TRBJ1-1; no firm D call. The length of the CDR3 is 16 residues. The germline V gene encodes CDR1 MGHRA and CDR2 YSYEKL. Trimming cost V 4 bases and J 3 bases, with 18 bases left between them. CDR3: CASSRVAPGWDTEAFF. CDR3 DNA: TGCGCCAGCAGCCGCGTCGCACCGGGGTGGGACACTGAAGCTTTCTTT.

This chain joins TRBV29-1 and TRBJ2-7; D gene uncertain. Germline V gene sequence: CDR1 SQVTM, CDR2 ANQGSEA. The V end was cut by 6 bases, the J end by 0 bases, with 15 bases between. CDR3 length: 14 residues. The chain's CDR3 is CSVVLVISSYEQYF. The CDR3 region has the DNA TGCAGCGTCGTCTTAGTAATTTCCTCCTACGAGCAGTACTTC.